This T cell receptor (beta chain) came from a study of response to subunit inactivated influenza vaccine (dated by TCRdb to the late 2010s). Regarding the study in general: Deep quantitative profiling of the T cell receptor repertoire was used in the study to follow responses to a trivalent subunit inactivated influenza vaccine.

The sample holds a few counts of this clonotype. This clone's antigen is unknown. No qualities accompany the bases; no much larger clone lies one base away. Broad study findings and their caveats: The authors suggested that each seasonal influenza vaccination may recruit only a limited number of new T cells.

The library was made by RT-PCR. Sequencing was performed on an Illumina HiSeq 2500. In TCRdb, the public reads were trimmed at Q25 with fastp and aligned with MiXCR, with productive beta chains retained. Rows with a matching CDR3 protein are joined into one entry that keeps the most common DNA and genes. The sample table holds approximately 490,000 distinct CDR3 sequences, of which roughly 7.9% were seen once. The top ten clones comprise under 15% of the sample. Source: PBMCs from blood, taken less than 30 months after vaccination. This receptor was taken from a man between 50 and 75 years old who received an inactivated influenza vaccine. Donor details come from another sample of the same person, matched by shared clones.

In nucleotide form, the sequence is TGTGCCATCACGGGGACAGGGCCCTACGAGCAGTACTTC. Its protein reads: CAITGTGPYEQYF. The chain links TRBV10-3 with TRBJ2-7, with 9 bases matching TRBD1. The CDR3 runs 13 residues from the cysteine to the phenylalanine. Just the 39-base CDR3 DNA is kept, in frame starting at base 1. Ends trimmed: V by 7 bases, J by 2 bases; bases unmatched to a gene: 3. The germline V gene yields ENHRY for CDR1 and SYGVKD for CDR2.